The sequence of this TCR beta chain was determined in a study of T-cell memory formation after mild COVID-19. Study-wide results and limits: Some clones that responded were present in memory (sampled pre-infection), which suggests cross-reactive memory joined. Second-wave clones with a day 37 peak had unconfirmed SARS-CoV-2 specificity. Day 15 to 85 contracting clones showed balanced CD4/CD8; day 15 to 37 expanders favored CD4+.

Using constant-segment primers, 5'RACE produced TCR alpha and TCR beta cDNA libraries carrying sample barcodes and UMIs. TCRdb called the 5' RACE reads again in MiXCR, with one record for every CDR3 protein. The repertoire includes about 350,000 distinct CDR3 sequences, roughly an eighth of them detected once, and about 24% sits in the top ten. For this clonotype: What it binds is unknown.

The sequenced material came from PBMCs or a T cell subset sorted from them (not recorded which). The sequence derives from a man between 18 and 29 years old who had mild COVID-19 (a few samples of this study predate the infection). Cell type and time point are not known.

In nucleotides, the CDR3 is TGTGCCAGCAGCCACAACGAGGACTATGGGGACATTCAGTACTTC. It is translated as CASSHNEDYGDIQYF. The chain combines TRBV14 with TRBJ2-4; TRBD2 might be the D (6 bases). V was trimmed by 3 bases and J by 8 bases, leaving 17 bases between them. The CDR3 is 15 residues long. Germline V gene sequence: CDR1 SGHDN, CDR2 FVKESK.